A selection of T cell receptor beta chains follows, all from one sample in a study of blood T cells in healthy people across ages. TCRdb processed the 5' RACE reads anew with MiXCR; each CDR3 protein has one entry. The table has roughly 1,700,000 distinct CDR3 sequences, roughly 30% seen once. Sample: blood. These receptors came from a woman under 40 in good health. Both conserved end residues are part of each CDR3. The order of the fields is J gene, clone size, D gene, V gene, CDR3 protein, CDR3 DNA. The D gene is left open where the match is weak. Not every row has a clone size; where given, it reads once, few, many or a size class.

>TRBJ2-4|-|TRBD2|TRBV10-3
CATQRGPEGDEQYF
TGTGCCACTCAGCGGGGACCAGAGGGAGATGAGCAGTACTTC
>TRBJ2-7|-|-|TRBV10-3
CAIGGDEQYF
TGTGCCATCGGTGGTGACGAGCAGTACTTC
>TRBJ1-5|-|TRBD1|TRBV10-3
CTISGDSNQPQHF
TGTACCATCAGTGGGGACAGTAATCAGCCCCAGCATTTT
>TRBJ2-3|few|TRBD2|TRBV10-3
CAISAGGSHTDTQYF
TGTGCCATCAGTGCTGGCGGGAGTCACACAGATACGCAGTATTTT
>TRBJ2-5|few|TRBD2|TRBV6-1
CASSDGLAERETQYF
TGTGCCAGCAGTGATGGACTAGCGGAGAGAGAGACCCAGTACTTC
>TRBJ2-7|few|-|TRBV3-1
CASSQDRRGWEQYF
TGTGCCAGCAGCCAAGATAGGCGGGGTTGGGAGCAGTACTTC
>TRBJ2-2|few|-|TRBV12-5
CASGPGAGAPNTGELFF
TGTGCTAGTGGTCCGGGGGCCGGAGCCCCTAACACCGGGGAGCTGTTTTTT
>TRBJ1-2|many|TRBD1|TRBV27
CASRGTGYGYTF
TGTGCCAGCAGGGGGACAGGGTATGGCTACACCTTC
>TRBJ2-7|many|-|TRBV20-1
CSAAGSSYEQYF
TGCAGTGCTGCAGGTAGCTCCTACGAGCAGTACTTC
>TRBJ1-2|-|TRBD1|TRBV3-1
CASSQDNEGAEGYTF
TGTGCCAGCAGCCAAGATAATGAGGGGGCGGAGGGCTACACCTTC
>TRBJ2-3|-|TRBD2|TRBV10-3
CAISESGTSYTDTQYF
TGTGCCATCAGTGAGTCGGGGACTAGCTACACAGATACGCAGTATTTT
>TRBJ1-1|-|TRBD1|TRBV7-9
CASSYRTGETTEAFF
TGTGCCAGCAGCTATCGTACAGGGGAAACCACTGAAGCTTTCTTT